The rows below give T cell receptor beta chains drawn from one sample of a study of patients and donors after allogeneic stem cell transplantation. TCRdb itself ran the RT-PCR reads through MiXCR, one entry per CDR3 protein. The sample holds some 160,000 distinct CDR3 sequences, 20% to 25% seen once. The sample consisted of blood, either unsorted or a sorted T cell fraction (not recorded which). The receptors come from a human donor who was either an allogeneic HSCT recipient or a stem cell or donor lymphocyte infusion donor (not recorded which). It is not recorded whose cells these are; they may come from a transplant donor. CDR3s include the opening cysteine and the closing phenylalanine or tryptophan. Each record gives: J gene, CDR3 length, V gene, D gene, clone size, CDR3 DNA, CDR3 protein. The D gene is left open where the match is weak. Size is stated for part of the rows, as once, few or many counts, or as a class when the clone is expanded.

J gene: TRBJ1-2; CDR3 length: 15; V gene: TRBV4-1; D gene: NA; clone size: NA; CDR3 DNA: TGCGCCAGCAGCCAACTACTCGGGGAGCCTTATGGCTACACCTTC; CDR3 protein: CASSQLLGEPYGYTF
J gene: TRBJ2-2; CDR3 length: 19; V gene: TRBV14; D gene: TRBD1; clone size: NA; CDR3 DNA: TGTGCCAGCAGCCATTCGACAGGGACGGGATGGGGCAACACCGGGGAGCTGTTTTTT; CDR3 protein: CASSHSTGTGWGNTGELFF
J gene: TRBJ1-2; CDR3 length: 12; V gene: TRBV29-1; D gene: NA; clone size: many; CDR3 DNA: TGCAGCGTTGTTGGGGTTGGGTATGGCTACACCTTC; CDR3 protein: CSVVGVGYGYTF
J gene: TRBJ1-2; CDR3 length: 16; V gene: TRBV7-9; D gene: NA; clone size: NA; CDR3 DNA: TGTGCCAGCAGCCCCCTCCCGGTCTCAAGCGACTATGGCTACACCTTC; CDR3 protein: CASSPLPVSSDYGYTF
J gene: TRBJ2-2; CDR3 length: 12; V gene: TRBV20-1; D gene: NA; clone size: NA; CDR3 DNA: TGCAGTGTCTACCTCCCGAACCGTGAGCTGTTTTTT; CDR3 protein: CSVYLPNRELFF
J gene: TRBJ2-5; CDR3 length: 14; V gene: TRBV30; D gene: TRBD2; clone size: NA; CDR3 DNA: TGTGCCTGGAGTGTACGAGCGGGAGTGGAGACCCAGTACTTC; CDR3 protein: CAWSVRAGVETQYF
J gene: TRBJ2-3; CDR3 length: 15; V gene: TRBV7-2; D gene: NA; clone size: NA; CDR3 DNA: TGTGCCAGCAGCCCCGCGGGACTCATCTCAGATACGCAGTATTTT; CDR3 protein: CASSPAGLISDTQYF
J gene: TRBJ2-7; CDR3 length: 12; V gene: TRBV20-1; D gene: NA; clone size: NA; CDR3 DNA: TGCAGTGCTAGGCACTGGACCTACGAGCAGTACTTC; CDR3 protein: CSARHWTYEQYF
J gene: TRBJ2-3; CDR3 length: 15; V gene: TRBV12-3/TRBV12-4; D gene: NA; clone size: few; CDR3 DNA: TGTGCCAGCAGTCTTACAGGGAAGGGCACAGATACGCAGTATTTT; CDR3 protein: CASSLTGKGTDTQYF
J gene: TRBJ1-1; CDR3 length: 12; V gene: TRBV20-1; D gene: NA; clone size: NA; CDR3 DNA: TGCAGTGCCAGCTCAGTGAACACTGAAGCTTTCTTT; CDR3 protein: CSASSVNTEAFF
J gene: TRBJ1-1; CDR3 length: 14; V gene: TRBV6-6; D gene: NA; clone size: few; CDR3 DNA: TGTGCCAGCAGTGGAGGTAAATTGGTCACTGAAGCTTTCTTT; CDR3 protein: CASSGGKLVTEAFF
J gene: TRBJ1-6; CDR3 length: 16; V gene: TRBV5-1; D gene: TRBD1; clone size: NA; CDR3 DNA: TGCGCCAGCAGCTGGTTCGGGACAGACGATAATTCACCCCTCCACTTT; CDR3 protein: CASSWFGTDDNSPLHF
J gene: TRBJ2-1; CDR3 length: 16; V gene: TRBV4-3; D gene: NA; clone size: NA; CDR3 DNA: TGCGCCAGCAGCCCGGGGAGTTTCCTCTCCTACAATGAGCAGTTCTTC; CDR3 protein: CASSPGSFLSYNEQFF
J gene: TRBJ2-3; CDR3 length: 16; V gene: TRBV7-2; D gene: TRBD2; clone size: NA; CDR3 DNA: TGTGCCAGCAGCTTAGATCCTAGCGGCTACACAGATACGCAGTATTTT; CDR3 protein: CASSLDPSGYTDTQYF
J gene: TRBJ1-3; CDR3 length: 15; V gene: TRBV5-1; D gene: TRBD1; clone size: NA; CDR3 DNA: TGCGCCAGCAGCCCTGGTACGGGACAGGGAAACACCATATATTTT; CDR3 protein: CASSPGTGQGNTIYF
J gene: TRBJ2-2; CDR3 length: 17; V gene: TRBV3-1; D gene: NA; clone size: few; CDR3 DNA: TGTGCCAGCAGCCAAGATCTCAGGACAACGAACACCGGGGAGCTGTTTTTT; CDR3 protein: CASSQDLRTTNTGELFF
J gene: TRBJ1-2; CDR3 length: 13; V gene: TRBV10-3; D gene: NA; clone size: NA; CDR3 DNA: TGTGCCATCAGTGATCGGGGGCGGTATGGCTACACCTTC; CDR3 protein: CAISDRGRYGYTF
J gene: TRBJ1-1; CDR3 length: 16; V gene: TRBV6-5; D gene: TRBD1; clone size: NA; CDR3 DNA: TGTGCCAGCAGTTCGACAGGGGCCGGCGGGGACACTGAAGCTTTCTTT; CDR3 protein: CASSSTGAGGDTEAFF
J gene: TRBJ2-4; CDR3 length: 10; V gene: TRBV2; D gene: NA; clone size: NA; CDR3 DNA: TGTGCCAGCAGAGGGAATAAGCAGTACTTC; CDR3 protein: CASRGNKQYF
J gene: TRBJ1-5; CDR3 length: 13; V gene: TRBV30; D gene: NA; clone size: few; CDR3 DNA: TGTGCCTGGAGTCTTGAGCCCAATCAGCCCCAGCATTTT; CDR3 protein: CAWSLEPNQPQHF
J gene: TRBJ1-2; CDR3 length: 14; V gene: TRBV12-3/TRBV12-4; D gene: NA; clone size: NA; CDR3 DNA: TGTGCCAGCAGTTTAAATTCCGGGGGGCAAGGCTACACCTTC; CDR3 protein: CASSLNSGGQGYTF
J gene: TRBJ1-1; CDR3 length: 17; V gene: TRBV5-1; D gene: TRBD1; clone size: few; CDR3 DNA: TGCGCCAGCAGCGGGAGTCAGGACAGGGTTGATGGCACTGAAGCTTTCTTT; CDR3 protein: CASSGSQDRVDGTEAFF
J gene: TRBJ1-6; CDR3 length: 15; V gene: TRBV7-6; D gene: NA; clone size: NA; CDR3 DNA: TGTGCCAGCAGCTCGCGTTACGACGGGAATTCACCCCTCCACTTT; CDR3 protein: CASSSRYDGNSPLHF
J gene: TRBJ1-1; CDR3 length: 13; V gene: TRBV20-1; D gene: NA; clone size: NA; CDR3 DNA: TGCAGTGCCGAACGGACAGAAAACACTGAAGCTTTCTTT; CDR3 protein: CSAERTENTEAFF
J gene: TRBJ2-7; CDR3 length: 16; V gene: TRBV5-1; D gene: TRBD1; clone size: NA; CDR3 DNA: TGCGCCAGCACCACTTGGGATATAGGGACAGGGGTCGAGCAGTACTTC; CDR3 protein: CASTTWDIGTGVEQYF
J gene: TRBJ1-1; CDR3 length: 13; V gene: TRBV20-1; D gene: TRBD1; clone size: NA; CDR3 DNA: TGCAGTGCTAGGACAGGGGTGAACACTGTAGCTTTCTTT; CDR3 protein: CSARTGVNTVAFF
J gene: TRBJ2-1; CDR3 length: 13; V gene: TRBV7-2; D gene: NA; clone size: few; CDR3 DNA: TGTGCCAGCAGCTTATCCAGGGCAGACGGGCAGTTCTTC; CDR3 protein: CASSLSRADGQFF
J gene: TRBJ2-7; CDR3 length: 14; V gene: TRBV5-1; D gene: TRBD1; clone size: NA; CDR3 DNA: TGCGCCAGCAGTTCGGGACAGGGGGCTCACGAGCAGTACTTC; CDR3 protein: CASSSGQGAHEQYF
J gene: TRBJ2-5; CDR3 length: 12; V gene: TRBV9; D gene: NA; clone size: NA; CDR3 DNA: TGTGCCAGCAGCGTAGGGTCAGAGACCCAGTACTTC; CDR3 protein: CASSVGSETQYF
J gene: TRBJ2-3; CDR3 length: 17; V gene: TRBV7-2; D gene: TRBD2; clone size: few; CDR3 DNA: TGTGCCAGCAGCTTCGATCAACTAGCGGGGGTCTTGGATACGCAGTATTTT; CDR3 protein: CASSFDQLAGVLDTQYF
J gene: TRBJ2-1; CDR3 length: 13; V gene: TRBV7-2; D gene: NA; clone size: NA; CDR3 DNA: TGTGCCAGCAGCTTTGGGGAGAACAATGAGCAGTTCTTC; CDR3 protein: CASSFGENNEQFF
J gene: TRBJ2-1; CDR3 length: 14; V gene: TRBV2; D gene: TRBD1; clone size: NA; CDR3 DNA: TGTGCCAGCAGTGAGGGGGACAGGGGTAATGAGCAGTTCTTC; CDR3 protein: CASSEGDRGNEQFF
J gene: TRBJ2-7; CDR3 length: 18; V gene: TRBV12-3/TRBV12-4; D gene: TRBD1; clone size: once; CDR3 DNA: TGTGCCAGCAGTTTACCAACTCGACAGGGGCTTCCGTGCTACGAGCAGTACTTC; CDR3 protein: CASSLPTRQGLPCYEQYF
J gene: TRBJ2-5; CDR3 length: 14; V gene: TRBV11-3; D gene: NA; clone size: NA; CDR3 DNA: TGTGCCAGCAGCAGGGACCGACTCCAAGAGACCCAGTACTTC; CDR3 protein: CASSRDRLQETQYF
J gene: TRBJ2-7; CDR3 length: 16; V gene: TRBV4-1; D gene: TRBD2; clone size: few; CDR3 DNA: TGCGCCAGCAGCCTAATAAGCGGGGGAGAAACCTACGAGCAGTACTTC; CDR3 protein: CASSLISGGETYEQYF
J gene: TRBJ2-1; CDR3 length: 14; V gene: TRBV29-1; D gene: TRBD2; clone size: NA; CDR3 DNA: TGCAGCGTTGAAAAGCGGGAGGGGTACAATGAGCAGTTCTTC; CDR3 protein: CSVEKREGYNEQFF
J gene: TRBJ2-1; CDR3 length: 12; V gene: TRBV20-1; D gene: NA; clone size: few; CDR3 DNA: TGCAGTGCTAGGTCCGTTTGGGGGGAGCAGTTCTTC; CDR3 protein: CSARSVWGEQFF
J gene: TRBJ1-4; CDR3 length: 13; V gene: TRBV9; D gene: NA; clone size: many; CDR3 DNA: TGTGCCAGCAGCGTAGATCCGGGTGAAAAACTGTTTTTT; CDR3 protein: CASSVDPGEKLFF
J gene: TRBJ2-1; CDR3 length: 14; V gene: TRBV7-6; D gene: TRBD2; clone size: NA; CDR3 DNA: TGTGCCAGCAGCCCGGGACTAGCGTATCTTGAGCAGTTCTTC; CDR3 protein: CASSPGLAYLEQFF